Given below is one T cell receptor beta chain in context. This record belongs to a study of blood T cell repertoires in COVID-19. TCRdb's copy holds only in-frame clones and misses some; the assay was immunoSEQ multiplex PCR. The data contain some 240,000 clones, about 78% of them singletons. V gave up 2 bases and J gave up 4 bases, with 2 bases separating them. Germline CDR1 SNHLY, CDR2 FYNNEI. The CDR3 runs to 11 residues. The receptor comes from a woman between 65 and 79 years old with acute or convalescent COVID-19. The chain has TRBV2 and TRBJ1-1; D call uncertain. Material for sequencing was peripheral blood. The CDR3 loop reads CASSERTEAFF. CDR3 DNA: TGTGCCAGCAGTGAACGCACTGAAGCTTTCTTT.